The rows below give T cell receptor beta chains drawn from one sample of a study of post-analysis software for immune sequencing data. One entry per CDR3 protein, called by TCRdb with MiXCR from the PCR reads. The data hold 700,000 to 800,000 distinct CDR3 sequences, with approximately 30% observed a single time. The sequenced sample was blood. These receptors all come from a girl between 10 and 17 years old with multiple sclerosis. CDR3s include the opening cysteine and the closing phenylalanine or tryptophan. D genes are given only for firm matches. Clone size appears in some rows only: once, few, many, or a class for an expanded clone.

clone_size j_call v_call d_call cdr3_aa cdr3_nt
- TRBJ2-5 TRBV28 TRBD2 CASSCPGLAGGCETQYF TGTGCCAGCAGTTGCCCAGGCCTGGCGGGAGGATGCGAGACCCAGTACTTC
- TRBJ1-1 TRBV3-1 TRBD1 CASSGWSRTGSTEAFF TGTGCCAGCAGCGGGTGGAGCAGGACAGGGAGCACTGAAGCTTTCTTT
few TRBJ2-5 TRBV12-3/TRBV12-4 TRBD1 CASRRGRETQYF TGTGCCAGCCGAAGGGGGCGGGAGACCCAGTACTTC
- TRBJ2-3 TRBV20-1 - CSAKDGADTQYF TGCAGTGCTAAGGACGGTGCAGATACGCAGTATTTT
few TRBJ1-5 TRBV20-1 - CSASIRPHGVVNQPQHF TGCAGTGCTAGCATACGCCCCCATGGGGTGGTGAATCAGCCCCAGCATTTT
- TRBJ2-5 TRBV4-3 TRBD2 CASSQSLAAQETQYF TGCGCCAGCAGCCAAAGCCTAGCGGCGCAAGAGACCCAGTACTTC
- TRBJ1-4 TRBV7-9 TRBD1 CASSFRPTGGEEKLFF TGTGCCAGCAGCTTTCGCCCGACAGGGGGGGAGGAAAAACTGTTTTTT
- TRBJ1-1 TRBV3-1 - CASRKERGMNTEAFF TGTGCCAGCAGAAAAGAACGGGGCATGAACACTGAAGCTTTCTTT
few TRBJ2-7 TRBV11-2 TRBD1 CASSLTDRGEQYF TGTGCCAGCAGCTTAACGGACAGGGGCGAGCAGTACTTC
many TRBJ2-5 TRBV29-1 - CSARQAPPQETQYF TGCAGCGCGCGACAGGCGCCCCCGCAAGAGACCCAGTACTTC
- TRBJ2-2 TRBV11-2 - CASSSPGRGTGELFF TGTGCCAGCAGTTCCCCGGGGCGTGGGACCGGGGAGCTGTTTTTT
many TRBJ2-3 TRBV10-2 TRBD2 CASSDSSGRAEGTQYF TGCGCCAGCAGTGACTCTAGCGGGAGGGCCGAGGGTACGCAGTATTTT
- TRBJ2-3 TRBV7-2 TRBD2 CASTLVAGDVNTQYF TGTGCCAGCACCTTGGTAGCGGGAGATGTAAATACGCAGTATTTT
- TRBJ1-1 TRBV5-1 - CASSLTGRENTEAFF TGCGCCAGCAGCCTCACAGGGCGGGAGAACACTGAAGCTTTCTTT
- TRBJ2-1 TRBV29-1 TRBD2 CSVEDQKGVAGVREQFF TGCAGCGTTGAAGACCAGAAGGGAGTAGCGGGAGTTCGTGAGCAGTTCTTC
- TRBJ1-1 TRBV20-1 - CSAPPQPTTNEAFF TGCAGTGCTCCCCCTCAACCTACGACAAATGAAGCTTTCTTT
few TRBJ2-7 TRBV7-2 - CASSFSYKQYF TGTGCCAGCAGCTTTTCCTACAAGCAGTACTTC
- TRBJ2-1 TRBV12-3/TRBV12-4 - CASSPHGAAFNEQFF TGTGCCAGCAGTCCCCACGGGGCGGCGTTCAATGAGCAGTTCTTC
- TRBJ2-3 TRBV12-3/TRBV12-4 - CASKLGGQHPWDTQYF TGTGCCAGCAAACTCGGGGGCCAACACCCGTGGGATACGCAGTATTTT
few TRBJ2-5 TRBV5-6 TRBD1 CASSHLTGVETQYF TGTGCCAGCAGCCACTTAACAGGGGTCGAGACCCAGTACTTC
- TRBJ1-6 TRBV29-1 - CSVAQGINSPPHF -
- TRBJ2-3 TRBV6-5 - CASSYSMPGLSSTDTQYF TGTGCCAGCAGTTACTCGATGCCAGGCCTTTCTAGCACAGATACGCAGTATTTT
few TRBJ2-7 TRBV27 - CASSTRVSYEQYF TGTGCCAGCAGTACCAGGGTATCCTACGAGCAGTACTTC
few TRBJ2-1 TRBV5-1 - CTSSGLRDGYNEQFF TGCACCAGCAGCGGGCTCCGGGACGGCTACAATGAGCAGTTCTTC
- TRBJ2-3 TRBV28 TRBD1 CASSCTSPGQGAGDTQYF TGTGCCAGCAGTTGCACTTCCCCGGGACAGGGGGCGGGAGATACGCAGTATTTT
few TRBJ1-2 TRBV4-3 - CASSQERSYGYTF TGCGCCAGCAGCCAAGAACGCAGCTATGGCTACACCTTC
few TRBJ2-6 TRBV29-1 - CSVEPAGANVLTF TGCAGCGTTGAGCCGGCCGGGGCCAACGTCCTGACTTTC
few TRBJ1-1 TRBV28 - CASSRGVSNTEAFF TGTGCCAGCAGCCGTGGGGTTTCGAACACTGAAGCTTTCTTT
once TRBJ1-2 TRBV9 - CASGRGDTNYGYTF TGTGCCAGCGGCCGCGGGGACACCAACTATGGCTACACCTTC
- TRBJ2-1 TRBV5-1 TRBD2 CASSLLFGGGLHNEQFF TGCGCCAGCAGCTTGCTCTTTGGGGGAGGGCTCCACAATGAGCAGTTCTTC
- TRBJ2-7 TRBV6-1 TRBD2 CASTPRLAGATLYEQYF TGTGCCAGCACTCCAAGACTAGCGGGAGCGACACTCTACGAGCAGTACTTC
- TRBJ2-7 TRBV7-8 - CASSLSARQQYF TGTGCCAGCAGCTTATCCGCCCGACAGCAGTACTTC
- TRBJ1-2 TRBV20-1 - CSAAARGQIPGYTF TGCAGTGCGGCGGCCCGGGGCCAAATCCCTGGCTACACCTTC
- TRBJ2-5 TRBV11-1 TRBD2 CASSLGWLAVGDEQYF TGTGCCAGCAGCTTAGGATGGCTAGCGGTAGGGGATGAGCAGTACTTC
- TRBJ2-7 TRBV7-2 - CASSLAPGAVNEQYF TGTGCCAGCAGCTTAGCGCCGGGGGCGGTGAACGAGCAGTACTTC